The rows below give T cell receptor beta chains drawn from one sample of a study of T-cell reconstitution after alpha-beta-depleted transplantation in children. TCRdb fed the PCR reads into MiXCR, producing one record per CDR3 protein. The sample carries 250,000 to 350,000 distinct CDR3 sequences, approximately 23% recorded once. The sample in question was PBMCs, mostly from graft donor cells, obtained 180 days after TCRalphabeta/CD19-depleted stem cell transplant. Every receptor here comes from a male patient younger than 18 who had a stem cell transplant for acute lymphoblastic leukemia, so the T cells may come from the graft donor. The CDR3 runs from the conserved cysteine through the conserved F or W. Fields, in order: D gene, J gene, clone size, V gene, CDR3 DNA, CDR3 protein. The D gene is left open where the match is weak. Clone sizes are given selectively: once, few, many, or a class where the clone is expanded.

TRBD2 | TRBJ2-7 | many | TRBV5-1 | TGCGCCAGCAGCTTGGAGGCTTGGCGGGAGGGCCTCCACGAGCAGTACTTC | CASSLEAWREGLHEQYF
- | TRBJ1-1 | few | TRBV29-1 | TGCAGCGTTGAAGATCGGCAGGGGATATTGGAAGCTTTCTTT | CSVEDRQGILEAFF
TRBD2 | TRBJ2-1 | - | TRBV11-2 | TGTGCCAGCAGCCAGCTTAGCCTAGCGGCCTACAACTACAATGAGCAGTTCTTC | CASSQLSLAAYNYNEQFF
- | TRBJ2-4 | few | TRBV5-5 | TGTGCCAGCAGCTTGGATAGGGGGACTGTAAACATTCAGTACTTC | CASSLDRGTVNIQYF
TRBD1 | TRBJ1-6 | few | TRBV6-1 | TGTGCCAGCAGCCTCGACAGGGCCGATTCACCCCTCCACTTT | CASSLDRADSPLHF
- | TRBJ1-1 | few | TRBV15 | TGTGCCACCAGCCTTGGTCAGACGAACACTGAAGCTTTCTTT | CATSLGQTNTEAFF
- | TRBJ1-2 | - | TRBV5-5 | TGTGCCAGCAGCGACCTTGCCGGGGCACTCTATGGCTACACCTTC | CASSDLAGALYGYTF
- | TRBJ2-2 | - | TRBV24-1 | TGTGCCACCAAACGCGGACCCACCGGGGAGCTGTTTTTT | CATKRGPTGELFF
- | TRBJ2-3 | - | TRBV7-9 | TGTGCCAGCAGCTCGGTAACAGATACGCAGTATTTT | CASSSVTDTQYF
TRBD2 | TRBJ2-7 | - | TRBV27 | TGTGCCAGCAGTTCGTTAGCGGGAGGGCCCCACGAGCAGTACTTC | CASSSLAGGPHEQYF
- | TRBJ2-6 | - | TRBV28 | TGTGCCAGCACCGAACAGTCCAGAGGGGCCAACGTCCTGACTTTC | CASTEQSRGANVLTF
- | TRBJ2-2 | once | TRBV6-1 | TGTGCCAGCACCGAGGACCCGATAGCCGTGATCGCCGGGGAGCTGTTTTTT | CASTEDPIAVIAGELFF
TRBD2 | TRBJ2-7 | - | TRBV11-1 | TGTGCCAGCAGCCAGACTAGCGGGAGTATCCGGTACTTC | CASSQTSGSIRYF
- | TRBJ2-4 | - | TRBV7-2 | TGTGCCAGCAGCGCAGACAGGCGTACCTTAGCCAAAAACATTCAGTACTTC | CASSADRRTLAKNIQYF
- | TRBJ2-5 | - | TRBV4-1 | TGCGCCAGCAGCCGCCTGCCAGCGGGTCGGCAAGAGACCCAGTACTTC | CASSRLPAGRQETQYF
- | TRBJ2-3 | few | TRBV7-9 | TGTGCCAGCAGCTTATCGGCCTCTAGGACAGATACGCAGTATTTT | CASSLSASRTDTQYF
- | TRBJ2-1 | - | TRBV6-1 | TGTGCCAGCAAGCAGGTTATCTCCTACAATGAGCAGTTCTTC | CASKQVISYNEQFF
TRBD2 | TRBJ2-1 | few | TRBV20-1 | TGCAGTGCTAGCCCCTCTTTAGCGGGAGGGCCACCCGGACAGTTCTTC | CSASPSLAGGPPGQFF
TRBD2 | TRBJ2-3 | - | TRBV20-1 | TGCAGTGCTAGAGACCGGGGGGTCACAGATACGCAGTATTTT | CSARDRGVTDTQYF
TRBD2 | TRBJ2-1 | - | TRBV29-1 | TGCAGCGTTGAGATGGGACTAGCGGGAGGCCCTTGGGGTGAGCAGTTCTTC | CSVEMGLAGGPWGEQFF
- | TRBJ2-7 | - | TRBV3-1 | TGTGCCAGCAGCCAAGAAACTCCGTCGGCTCGCTACGAGCAGTACTTC | CASSQETPSARYEQYF
TRBD1 | TRBJ1-6 | few | TRBV12-3/TRBV12-4 | TGTGCCAGCAGTCCGGGACAGGGAGTCTCACCCCTCCACTTT | CASSPGQGVSPLHF
- | TRBJ1-2 | few | TRBV18 | TGTGCCAGCTCACCATCCGACGGGTGGGGCTACACCTTC | CASSPSDGWGYTF
TRBD2 | TRBJ2-7 | - | TRBV20-1 | TGCAGTGTCCGGACTAGCGGGAGCTACGAGCAGTACTTC | CSVRTSGSYEQYF
- | TRBJ1-6 | few | TRBV10-2 | TGCGCCAGCAGTGAGGGGGTAGGGCCGAGCTCCTATAATTCACCCCTCCACTTT | CASSEGVGPSSYNSPLHF
TRBD1 | TRBJ2-7 | - | TRBV5-1 | TGCGCCAGCAGCTTGACAGGGGTCAGGGTCTACGAGCAGTACTTC | CASSLTGVRVYEQYF
- | TRBJ2-1 | few | TRBV12-5 | TGTGCTAGTGGCTCGGGACAATGGGGATACAATGAGCAGTTCTTC | CASGSGQWGYNEQFF
- | TRBJ2-3 | - | TRBV27 | TGTGCCAGCAGTTTATTACAGGCCGGGGGCACAGATACGCAGTATTTT | CASSLLQAGGTDTQYF
TRBD2 | TRBJ2-3 | few | TRBV4-2 | TGTGCCAGCAGCCGAGGACTAGCGGAGTCGCCCTCTGGCACAGATACGCAGTATTTT | CASSRGLAESPSGTDTQYF
- | TRBJ1-5 | - | TRBV7-9 | TGTGCCAGCAGCGCCCTGGGGAGGCCCGGGGAGCCCCAGCATTTT | CASSALGRPGEPQHF
- | TRBJ2-7 | - | TRBV21-1 | TGTGCCAGCAGCAAATGGATAACGGGACGGCGCTTTTACGAGCAGTACTTC | CASSKWITGRRFYEQYF
- | TRBJ2-2 | - | TRBV9 | TGTGCCAGCAGCGTAGGGGGTCGTGGACGGAACACCGGGGAGCTGTTTTTT | CASSVGGRGRNTGELFF
- | TRBJ2-7 | few | TRBV7-9 | TGTGCCAGCAGCTTACCGTTGTCAGCCACCTCCTACGAGCAGTACTTC | CASSLPLSATSYEQYF
TRBD2 | TRBJ2-1 | - | TRBV5-1 | TGCGCCAGCAGCTTAAAGCGGGAGGGCCCTCGCAATGAGCAGTTCTTC | CASSLKREGPRNEQFF
- | TRBJ2-7 | - | TRBV4-1 | TGCGCCAGCAGCCAAACACTAGTGTCCCCCCTTCAGTACTTC | CASSQTLVSPLQYF
TRBD2 | TRBJ2-1 | few | TRBV7-3 | TGTGCCAGCAGCTTAAGGATGTCTAGCGGGAGTGCAAATGAGCAGTTCTTC | CASSLRMSSGSANEQFF
TRBD2 | TRBJ2-4 | - | TRBV5-1 | TGCGCCAGCAGCTCCCAGACTAGCGGAGTGGGGCTTCAGTACTTC | CASSSQTSGVGLQYF
- | TRBJ2-3 | - | TRBV20-1 | TGCAGTGCTAGAGACTACCACCGCACAGATACGCAGTATTTT | CSARDYHRTDTQYF
- | TRBJ2-7 | - | TRBV28 | TGTGCCAGCAGTCCCAGACTGATCTACGAGCAGTACTTC | CASSPRLIYEQYF
- | TRBJ2-7 | - | TRBV19 | TGTGCCAGTAGTTCAGGGATCTACGAGCAGTACTTC | CASSSGIYEQYF
TRBD1 | TRBJ1-5 | - | TRBV15 | TGTGCCACCGGAGACAGGGAGGACAATCAGCCCCAGCATTTT | CATGDREDNQPQHF
TRBD1 | TRBJ1-4 | - | TRBV5-6 | TGTGCCAGCAGCCGGTGGGGACAGGCGGCCGAAAAACTGTTTTTT | CASSRWGQAAEKLFF
- | TRBJ1-5 | few | TRBV7-9 | TGTGCCAGCAGCTTGGGTGCCCTGGGGGAGCCCCAGCATTTT | CASSLGALGEPQHF
- | TRBJ2-1 | few | TRBV7-9 | TGTGCCAGCAGCCCCGAAATTAACAATGAGCAGTTCTTC | CASSPEINNEQFF
- | TRBJ2-7 | - | TRBV11-2 | TGTGCCAGCAGCCTATACACCTCAGGGAGCTCCTACGAGCAGTACTTC | CASSLYTSGSSYEQYF